Shown below are 12 T cell receptor beta chains from a single sample sequenced in a study of T cells expressing NK-cell markers. For each CDR3 protein, TCRdb gives one entry from its re-call of the 5' RACE reads, without DNA. The sample's table shows 120,000 to 150,000 distinct CDR3 sequences. The specimen was blood T cells: a sorted CD56 or NKG2C T cell subset, CD4+ or CD8+ T cells, or bulk PBMC T cells (not recorded which). The source of these receptors is a man between 18 and 29 years old in good health.

The V and J genes are TRBV7-7 and TRBJ2-5; TCRdb outputs TRBD1, but without DNA this stays unchecked. CDR3 size: 15 residues. Per the germline V gene, CDR1 is SSHAT and CDR2 is FNYEAQ (reference sequence). The CDR3 protein is CASSLVTGGYETQYF.

The V call is TRBV7-9, the J call TRBJ1-1; the D call of TRBD1 rests on TCRdb alone, since no DNA is present to check it. Germline loops: CDR1 SEHNR, CDR2 FQNEAQ (reference sequence). The CDR3 contains 13 residues. The CDR3 reads CASTGQGVAEAFF.

CDR3 in amino acids: CASSYGSSSGREQFF. The rearrangement joins TRBV6-5 to TRBJ2-1; TCRdb's D call, TRBD2, is unchecked because there is no DNA. The CDR3 contains 15 residues. The V gene's germline CDR1 is MNHEY and CDR2 SVGAGI.

The chain links TRBV20-1 to TRBJ1-6; TCRdb indicates TRBD1, and absent DNA this call remains unverified. The CDR3 spans 15 residues. Germline CDR1 and CDR2: DFQATT and SNEGSKA (reference sequence). CDR3 residues: CSALGQTGTDSPLHF.

The chain combines TRBV5-1 with TRBJ2-1; checking the TCRdb D call of TRBD2 is not possible without DNA. Germline-derived CDR1 and CDR2 are SGHRS and YFSETQ. The CDR3 sequence is 13 residues long. CDR3 sequence: CASSFEGPNEQFF.

The chain carries TRBV7-9 and TRBJ2-1; without DNA, the TCRdb call of TRBD2 cannot be checked. Germline V CDR1 and CDR2: SEHNR, FQNEAQ (reference sequence). CDR3 size: 15 residues. The CDR3 sequence is CASSSRAGVIDEQFF.

The chain joins TRBV12-3 or TRBV12-4 to TRBJ2-3; the TCRdb D gene call, TRBD1, has no DNA to confirm it. The length of the CDR3 is 15 residues. CDR3 loop: CASSIAGRGADTQYF.

This rearrangement joins TRBV24-1 to TRBJ2-2; TCRdb returns TRBD2, unconfirmable since there is no DNA. CDR3 length equals 18 residues. Germline V gene sequence: CDR1 KGHDR, CDR2 SFDVKD. Here the CDR3 reads CATSDPTLAGTNTGELFF.

The chain combines TRBV5-1 with TRBJ1-1. CDR1 is SGHRS and CDR2 is YFSETQ in the germline V gene. CDR3 length: 13 residues. The CDR3 here is CASSSHQNTEAFF.

The chain links TRBV3-1 to TRBJ1-2; TCRdb lists TRBD1, though no DNA is available to test this call. The CDR3 spans 13 residues. The V gene's germline CDR1 is LGHDT and CDR2 YNNKEL (reference sequence). The CDR3 is CASTGQVNYGYTF.

This chain links TRBV11-2 with TRBJ2-2; checking the TCRdb D call of TRBD1 is not possible without DNA. The length of the CDR3 is 16 residues. Germline CDR1 and CDR2: SGHAT and FQNNGV. The CDR3 here is CASSFLQGTDTGELFF.

The chain employs TRBV20-1 and TRBJ2-7. CDR1 is DFQATT, CDR2 SNEGSKA, per germline (reference sequence). CDR3 length: 12 amino acids. The CDR3 protein is CSARDTLGEQYF.